The next 9 T cell receptor beta chains were all read from a single sample in a study of T cell repertoires in cytomegalovirus infection. TCRdb called the reads again in MiXCR, with one record for every CDR3 protein. This sample carries approximately 400,000 distinct CDR3 sequences, roughly 30% of them seen once, and the ten largest clones take roughly 13%. Sequencing used PBMCs. All receptors come from a human donor in good health (CMV status not recorded). Some clones in this sample may be carry-over from other donors' samples.

The rearrangement links TRBV4-1 to TRBJ2-5; D is ambiguous. Per germline, CDR1 MGHRA and CDR2 YSYEKL. Deletions cut 4 bases from V and 5 bases from J, with 14 bases between. The CDR3 covers 14 residues. The CDR3 region is CASSPRAKMETQYF. The CDR3 DNA reads as TGCGCCAGCAGCCCCCGGGCTAAAATGGAGACCCAGTACTTC.

Regarding this clonotype: A much larger clone lies a single base off, so this may be a read error. The chain combines TRBV7-6 with TRBJ1-2; D is uncertain. V gave up 4 bases and J gave up 7 bases, with 16 bases separating them. Per germline, CDR1 SGHVS and CDR2 FNYEAQ. CDR3 length equals 14 residues. The CDR3 spells CASSSRQVLGGYTF. CDR3 bases: TGTGCCAGCAGCTCCCGGCAGGTACTAGGTGGCTACACCTTC. The entire variable domain, with the rest obtained from reference TRBV7-6 and TRBJ1-2, is as follows: GAGVSQSPRYKVTKRGQDVALRCDPISGHVSLYWYRQALGQGPEFLTYFNYEAQQDKSGLPNDRFSAERPEGSISTLTIQRTEQRDSAMYRCASSSRQVLGGYTFGSGTRLTVV.

This clonotype was seen only a few times. The gene calls are TRBV5-1 and TRBJ1-2; tentative D call: TRBD1 (6 bases). The ends were cut back, 4 bases at V and 1 base at J, with 14 bases in the middle. Germline CDR1 reads SGHRS; CDR2 reads YFSETQ. CDR3 length: 15 amino acids. CDR3 nucleotides: TGCGCCAGCAGCCCAGGGACACCAAATAACTATGGCTACACCTTC. Amino acids: CASSPGTPNNYGYTF.

This clonotype was found many times. The CDR3 loop reads CASSFSGGALNEQFF. Written as DNA, the CDR3 is TGTGCCAGCAGCTTTAGCGGGGGGGCCTTGAATGAGCAGTTCTTC. V and J are TRBV7-2 and TRBJ2-1, with 11 bases matching TRBD2. This CDR3 contains 15 residues. The V and J ends lost 3 bases and 7 bases, in that order; junction bases with no gene match: 5. Germline V gives CDR1 SGHTA, CDR2 FQGNSA. The whole variable domain, remainder taken from reference TRBV7-2 and TRBJ2-1, is GAGVSQSPSNKVTEKGKDVELRCDPISGHTALYWYRQSLGQGLEFLIYFQGNSAPDKSGLPSDRFSAERTGGSVSTLTIQRTQQEDSAVYLCASSFSGGALNEQFFGPGTRLTVL.

This chain joins TRBV4-1 and TRBJ1-5; the D gene is possibly TRBD1 (6 bases). V gave up 4 bases and J gave up 0 bases, with 19 bases separating them. CDR3 length: 18 amino acids. Germline V gene sequence: CDR1 MGHRA, CDR2 YSYEKL. The CDR3 spells CASSLTERGGYSNQPQHF. The CDR3 DNA reads TGCGCCAGCAGCCTGACGGAAAGGGGGGGTTATAGCAATCAGCCCCAGCATTTT.

This clonotype was recorded at least ten times. This chain uses TRBV28 with TRBJ1-1, with 7 bases identical to TRBD1. CDR1 is MDHEN and CDR2 is SYDVKM in the germline V gene. This CDR3 spans 14 amino acids. V lost 6 bases and J lost 8; bases outside the gene matches: 12. Written as DNA, the CDR3 is TGTGCCAGCAGGACAGTTGGACAGGCCAAAGAAGCTTTCTTT. Encoded protein: CASRTVGQAKEAFF.

The chain carries TRBV5-1 and TRBJ2-2, with D maybe TRBD2 (6 bases). CDR1 and CDR2 (germline): SGHRS, YFSETQ. The CDR3 contains 16 residues. Trimming removed 4 bases from V and 2 bases from J, with 15 bases in between. The CDR3 region is CASSQSLARNTGELFF. DNA of the CDR3: TGCGCCAGCAGCCAAAGTCTAGCGCGAAACACCGGGGAGCTGTTTTTT.

This clonotype was recorded many times. V is TRBV7-6 and J is TRBJ2-7, with TRBD2 matching 14 bases. Germline V gene data show CDR1 as SGHVS and CDR2 as FNYEAQ. This CDR3 has 19 amino acids. V shed 5 bases and J 3 bases; nucleotides not matched to a gene: 15. The CDR3 is CASSPHIGLAGGFDYEQYF. The CDR3 DNA reads as TGTGCCAGCAGCCCTCACATAGGACTAGCGGGGGGTTTCGACTACGAGCAGTACTTC.

This clonotype appeared a few times. The genes are TRBV5-5 and TRBJ2-2; D might be TRBD1 (5 bases). Trimming removed 0 bases from V and 3 bases from J, with 9 bases in between. The CDR3 is made up of 15 amino acids. Per germline, CDR1 SGHKS and CDR2 YYEKEE (reference sequence). CDR3 nucleotide sequence: TGTGCCAGCAGCTTGGTTGCAGGGTACACCGGGGAGCTGTTTTTT. This sequence encodes CASSLVAGYTGELFF. Using reference TRBV5-5 and TRBJ2-2 for the parts outside the CDR3, the full variable domain is DAGVTQSPTHLIKTRGQQVTLRCSPISGHKSVSWYQQVLGQGPQFIFQYYEKEERGRGNFPDRFSARQFPNYSSELNVNALLLGDSALYLCASSLVAGYTGELFFGEGSRLTVL.